A single sample gave rise to the 21 T cell receptor beta chains below, sequenced in a study of blood T cell repertoires in COVID-19. TCRdb's copy holds only in-frame clones and misses some; the assay was immunoSEQ multiplex PCR. This table holds about 130,000 clones, roughly 72% found once. Specimen: peripheral blood. Receptors originate from a human donor in a cohort sampled during active COVID-19.

The CDR3 protein is CASRNPRTGDSNQPQHF. The CDR3 DNA reads TGTGCCAGCAGAAACCCCCGGACAGGGGATAGCAATCAGCCCCAGCATTTT. V is TRBV28 and J is TRBJ1-5; TRBD1 agrees at 9 bases. V lost 6 bases to trimming and J lost 0 bases; unmatched junction nucleotides: 9. The length of the CDR3 is 17 residues. CDR1 and CDR2 (germline): MDHEN, SYDVKM.

V is TRBV1 and J is TRBJ1-1; TRBD1 was called by the table and not checked on the DNA. TRBV1 is shown as a pseudogene. CDR3 length: 15 residues. The CDR3, as DNA: TGCACCAGCAGCCAAGATCGCGACAGGGCGACTGAAGCTTTCTTT. As protein: CTSSQDRDRATEAFF.

There are a few counts of this clone. V usage is TRBV10-2 and J usage is TRBJ2-2; TRBD2 is a possible D gene (5 bases). The V and J ends lost 2 bases and 7 bases respectively, with 11 bases between them. CDR1 is WSHSY, CDR2 SAAADI, per germline. This CDR3 is 14 amino acids long. CDR3 amino acids: CASSERVARGELFF. The CDR3 coding sequence is TGCGCCAGCAGTGAGAGGGTAGCGCGCGGGGAGCTGTTTTTT.

The chain is built from TRBV9 and TRBJ2-2; D is perhaps TRBD1 (6 bases). The CDR3 has 14 amino acids. V lost 2 bases and J lost 4, with 9 bases in between. The germline V gene has CDR1 SGDLS and CDR2 YYNGEE. The CDR3 spells CASSVRGSTGELFF. CDR3 sequence (DNA): TGTGCCAGCAGCGTTAGGGGGAGCACCGGGGAGCTGTTTTTT.

V gene TRBV23-1 combines with J gene TRBJ2-7, with TRBD1 identical over 9 bases. TRBV23-1 is classed as an ORF, of uncertain function. The CDR3 length is 13 residues. V was pared by 11 bases and J by 4 bases, with 9 bases of the junction left unmatched. The CDR3 protein is CAEPGQGRYEQYF. CDR3 in DNA: TGCGCCGAACCGGGACAGGGACGATACGAGCAGTACTTC.

This clone was seen more than once but under ten times. This chain uses TRBV2 with TRBJ2-7, with TRBD1 matching over 8 bases. Germline CDR1 is SNHLY and CDR2 is FYNNEI. The CDR3 has 12 residues. With 7 bases clipped from V and 3 bases from J, the junction kept 2 bases outside the gene matches. The CDR3 loop reads CASNGQGYEQYF. CDR3 DNA: TGTGCCAGCAACGGACAGGGCTACGAGCAGTACTTC.

This sequence joins TRBV4-1 and TRBJ1-5; the match to TRBD1 covers 10 bases. The V gene end was trimmed by 1 base and the J gene end by 3 bases; junction bases not matched to a gene: 9. The CDR3 spans 18 residues. Germline V CDR1 and CDR2: MGHRA, YSYEKL. CDR3 sequence: CASSQVDRGLRDNQPQHF. The DNA of the CDR3 is TGCGCCAGCAGCCAAGTAGACAGGGGGCTGAGGGACAATCAGCCCCAGCATTTT.

This clone appeared a few times. V usage is TRBV5-5 and J usage is TRBJ2-7; 7 bases agree with TRBD2. The J segment lost 0 bases and the V segment lost 3 bases, leaving 0 bases of the junction unmatched. Germline loops: CDR1 SGHKS, CDR2 YYEKEE (reference sequence). The CDR3 is 13 amino acids. CDR3 coding DNA: TGTGCCAGCAGCTCTAGCGGCTCCTACGAGCAGTACTTC. Its protein product is CASSSSGSYEQYF.

This chain joins TRBV27 and TRBJ2-1; D may be TRBD2 (5 bases). The germline V gene encodes CDR1 MNHEY and CDR2 SMNVEV (reference sequence). With 10 bases removed from V and 8 bases from J, the gap between germline ends came to 12 bases. This CDR3 spans 11 amino acids. CDR3 DNA sequence: TGTGCCACCTCGAGGGTTGATGAGCAGTTCTTC. It is translated as CATSRVDEQFF.

V gene TRBV3-1 (or the pseudogene TRBV3-2) combines with J gene TRBJ1-2; perhaps TRBD1 as D (5 bases). This CDR3 spans 16 amino acids. The V end lost 4 bases, the J end lost 1 base, and 16 bases lay between the germline ends. The germline CDR1 and CDR2 sequences are LGHDT and YNNKEL (reference sequence). CDR3 loop: CASSRPGGAGNYGYTF. The CDR3, as DNA: TGTGCCAGCAGCCGGCCGGGAGGGGCCGGTAACTATGGCTACACCTTC.

This chain connects TRBV27 to TRBJ2-1; 12 bases line up with TRBD2. Losses at the gene ends were 3 bases for V and 6 bases for J; bases not matched to a gene: 6. The CDR3 sequence is 16 residues long. Germline V lookup: CDR1 MNHEY, CDR2 SMNVEV (reference sequence). The CDR3: CASSFPSGGDLNEQFF. CDR3 nucleotides: TGTGCCAGCAGTTTCCCTAGCGGGGGGGACCTCAATGAGCAGTTCTTC.

The CDR3 is CASGTPGGNEQFF. CDR3 sequence (DNA): TGTGCCAGCGGTACTCCGGGAGGGAATGAGCAGTTCTTC. The chain carries TRBV12-3 or TRBV12-4 and TRBJ2-1, with 8 bases matching TRBD2. The CDR3 is made up of 13 amino acids. V was clipped by 8 bases and J by 7 bases; unmatched bases: 7.

The chain joins TRBV29-1 to TRBJ2-3, with 7 bases identical to TRBD2. Germline CDR1 SQVTM, CDR2 ANQGSEA. The CDR3 totals 14 residues. The V gene end was trimmed by 4 bases and the J gene end by 4 bases; junction bases not matched to a gene: 8. Here the CDR3 reads CSVVRAGFPDTQYF. DNA for the CDR3: TGCAGCGTTGTAAGAGCGGGGTTCCCAGATACGCAGTATTTT.

V and J are TRBV5-1 and TRBJ1-2; D possibly corresponds to TRBD1 (6 bases). V was clipped by 2 bases and J by 3 bases, with 11 bases between them. Germline V gene lookup returns CDR1 SGHRS and CDR2 YFSETQ. CDR3 size: 14 residues. The CDR3 protein is CASSFETGYYGYTF. The CDR3 DNA follows: TGCGCCAGCAGCTTCGAGACAGGCTACTATGGCTACACCTTC.

This rearrangement joins TRBV19 to TRBJ1-1; 7 nucleotides agree with TRBD1. V shed 5 bases, J shed 1 base, and the junction held 7 bases outside the gene matches. Germline V gene sequence: CDR1 LNHDA, CDR2 SQIVND (reference sequence). This CDR3 contains 15 residues. The chain's CDR3 is CASSPQTGTNTEAFF. CDR3 sequence (DNA): TGTGCCAGTAGTCCCCAGACAGGGACGAACACTGAAGCTTTCTTT.

The chain joins TRBV7-9 to TRBJ1-1; D gene unclear. The V gene lost 2 bases and the J gene lost 4 bases, with 11 bases spanning the gap. CDR1 is SEHNR, CDR2 FQNEAQ, per germline (reference sequence). CDR3 length: 14 residues. The CDR3 is CASSLSQFSTEAFF. CDR3 nucleotides: TGTGCCAGCAGCTTATCACAGTTTTCCACTGAAGCTTTCTTT.

The sample holds a few counts of this clone. J is TRBJ1-1 and V is TRBV30; D possibly corresponds to TRBD1 (5 bases). Between the trimmed V and J ends, which lost 0 bases and 3 bases, there was a span of 14 bases. The CDR3 consists of 15 residues. The germline V gene encodes CDR1 GTSNPN and CDR2 SVGIG (reference sequence). CDR3 in amino acids: CAWSVVWGRDTEAFF. DNA for the CDR3: TGTGCCTGGAGTGTAGTATGGGGCCGGGACACTGAAGCTTTCTTT.

Written as DNA, the CDR3 is TGTGCCAGCATATGGACAAGGGCGGAGACCCAGTACTTC. Translated: CASIWTRAETQYF. The chain couples TRBV2 to TRBJ2-5, with D maybe TRBD1 (5 bases). The V gene lost 7 bases and the J gene lost 5 bases, with 14 bases spanning the gap. CDR1 is SNHLY and CDR2 is FYNNEI in the germline V gene. The CDR3 loop spans 13 amino acids.

As DNA, the CDR3 is TGTGCCAGCAACGAGGCGGGATCCCCCCCCTACGAGCAGTACTTC. It yields the protein CASNEAGSPPYEQYF. The chain joins TRBV5-6 to TRBJ2-7; the D gene is possibly TRBD2 (6 bases). The germline V gene encodes CDR1 SGHDT and CDR2 YYEEEE. V gave up 6 bases and J gave up 2 bases, with 18 bases separating them. The CDR3 runs 15 residues.

This chain uses TRBV12-3 or TRBV12-4 with TRBJ1-2; 8 nucleotides match TRBD1. Unmatched junction bases numbered 8, after V lost 7 bases and J lost 7 bases. The CDR3 runs to 13 residues. The DNA of the CDR3 is TGTGCCAGCACCCTGCAGGGGGCGCGTGGCTACACCTTC. As protein: CASTLQGARGYTF.

This chain uses TRBV6-5 with TRBJ2-7; the D gene is possibly TRBD2 (7 bases). There are 15 residues in the CDR3. The germline V gene has CDR1 MNHEY and CDR2 SVGAGI. Trimming shortened V by 8 bases and J by 3 bases, and 20 bases separated the two germline ends. CDR3 DNA sequence: TGTGCCAGCTCTAGCGGCGGTGGGGGCCTCTACGAGCAGTACTTC. It translates to CASSSGGGGLYEQYF.